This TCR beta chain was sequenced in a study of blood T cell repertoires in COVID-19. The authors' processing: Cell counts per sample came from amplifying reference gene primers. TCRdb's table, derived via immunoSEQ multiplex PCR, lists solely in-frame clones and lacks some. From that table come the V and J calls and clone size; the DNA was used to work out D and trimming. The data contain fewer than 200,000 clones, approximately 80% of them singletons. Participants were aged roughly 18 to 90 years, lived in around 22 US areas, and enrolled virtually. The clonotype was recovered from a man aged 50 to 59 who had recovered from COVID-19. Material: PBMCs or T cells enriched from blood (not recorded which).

DNA of the CDR3: TGTGCCAGCAGTCGACAGGGTCAGCCCCAGCATTTT. Translated, it gives CASSRQGQPQHF. The chain uses TRBV12-3 or TRBV12-4 and TRBJ1-5; 7 bases align to TRBD1. The CDR3 length is 12 residues. V dropped 5 bases and J dropped 6; count of bases not matched to a gene: 1.